The sequence of this TCR beta chain was determined in a study of T cell responses to AZD1222 COVID-19 vaccine. Method: immunoSEQ multiplex PCR; TCRdb's copy keeps in-frame clones and lacks some. The table records more than 15,000 clones, roughly 90% of them present only once. The receptor was isolated from an adult who received the AZD1222 COVID-19 vaccine. Here the sequenced sample was peripheral blood, taken 28 days after the second AZD1222 dose.

DNA of the CDR3: TGTGCCACCAGCAGAGAGGCTCCGACTAGCGGTGGGTTAGATACGCAGTATTTT. This sequence encodes CATSREAPTSGGLDTQYF. The rearrangement joins TRBV15 to TRBJ2-3, with 9 bases matching TRBD2. CDR3 length: 18 amino acids. Germline CDR1 reads LNHNV; CDR2 reads YYDKDF (reference sequence). V trimming: 0 bases; J trimming: 5 bases; junction bases outside the gene matches: 12.